This T cell receptor beta chain originates from a study of read filtering for tumor transcriptome and immune sequencing. About the study: RNA-seq yielded only about 80 to 1,400 TCR reads, IR-seq about 3.5 to 10.27 million.

In germline, CDR1 is MNHEY, CDR2 SVGAGI. CDR3 length equals 14 residues. With V trimmed by 5 bases and J by 5 bases, 8 bases remained unmatched. Study results and caveats: Dropping single-read clonotypes raised IR-seq and RNA-seq shared-clonotype correlation.

Many counts were recorded for this clonotype. Antigen: not known. Sampling of bone marrow took place during active disease in every patient. This library used approximately 0.4 ug RNA and molecular barcoded adaptors spanning alpha/delta and beta/gamma chains. In TCRdb, the reads were re-called with MiXCR into one record per CDR3 protein. Among roughly 130,000 distinct CDR3 sequences listed, over 10% were seen once. V gene TRBV6-5 combines with J gene TRBJ2-7; TRBD2 matches at 8 bases. Sequencing was carried out using a population of CD138-negative cells sorted from bone marrow. The TCR sequence derives from a donor over 35 with multiple myeloma. The DNA of the CDR3 is TGTGCCAGCAGTGGAGCGGGAGTTCCCGACGAGCAGTACTTC. Translating it yields CASSGAGVPDEQYF.